This T cell receptor beta chain was recovered during a study of cytomegalovirus exposure and HLA in healthy donors. PCR amplification relied on 60 Vbeta primers (plus 13 Jbeta primers). Assay: immunoSEQ multiplex PCR; the TCRdb copy retains only in-frame clones and omits some. Among 90,000 to 110,000 clones listed, 69% were seen once. What was sequenced was PBMCs. The receptor was derived from a woman in her 70s in good health and CMV-seropositive.

CDR3 nucleotides: TGTGCCAGCAGCCGGGTGGGCGGGCGAACTGAAGCTTTCTTT. It specifies CASSRVGGRTEAFF. This rearrangement joins TRBV7-2 to TRBJ1-1; D is unclear. Germline V CDR1 and CDR2: SGHTA, FQGNSA. The CDR3 runs to 14 residues. V lost 5 bases and J 5 bases, leaving 15 bases between the germline ends.